Described below is a single TCR beta chain sequence and its context. The antigen is not known. This record belongs to a study of cytomegalovirus exposure and HLA in healthy donors. Study-wide results and caveats: TCR beta sequences reportedly predicted most subjects' HLA-A and HLA-B alleles accurately. Most TCR sequences were seen very rarely across donors, but some public TCRs occurred in many.

With 60 Vbeta and 13 Jbeta primers, the PCR was carried out. Using immunoSEQ multiplex PCR, the repertoire was profiled, and TCRdb retains in-frame clones only, with some absent. The table shows about 120,000 clones, with roughly four fifths occurring only once. Trimming took 4 bases from V and 5 from J; bases not matched to a gene: 2. The CDR3 contains 13 residues. Germline V gene data show CDR1 as WNHNN and CDR2 as SYGVQD (reference sequence). This chain joins TRBV10-1 and TRBJ1-1; 9 bases align to TRBD1. The clonotype was recovered from a man aged 50-60 years in good health and CMV-seropositive. The specimen sequenced was PBMCs. The CDR3 region has the DNA TGCGCCAGCAGTGTAGGGACAGGGACTGAAGCTTTCTTT. Translation: CASSVGTGTEAFF.